These T cell receptor beta chains were read from a single sample in a study of OX40 agonist ivuxolimab in advanced cancers. Sequencing used immunoSEQ multiplex PCR; TCRdb keeps in-frame clones, though not all of them. The sample yields roughly 89,000 clones, around 84% seen once. Here the sequenced sample was CD4+ or CD8+ T cells sorted from blood, taken in a trial of the OX40 agonist ivuxolimab. All receptors come from an adult with an advanced solid tumor such as melanoma, head and neck, liver or kidney cancer. Both conserved end residues are part of each CDR3. A D gene is named only where the DNA matches it firmly. Clone size, where shown, is once, few, many, or a class for clones that have expanded.

d_call j_call v_call clone_size cdr3_aa cdr3_nt
- TRBJ2-7 TRBV2 once CASSNDYSYEQYF TGTGCCAGCAGTAACGACTACTCCTACGAGCAGTACTTC
- TRBJ2-3 TRBV18 - CASSPLGTDTQYF TGTGCCAGCTCACCACTGGGCACAGATACGCAGTATTTT
- TRBJ1-5 TRBV6-1 - CASRGQPNQPQHF TGTGCCAGCAGAGGACAGCCAAATCAGCCCCAGCATTTT
- TRBJ1-3 TRBV7-8 - CASSRVTGPSSGNTIYF TGTGCCAGCTCCCGGGTTACGGGACCGTCCTCTGGAAACACCATATATTTT
TRBD2 TRBJ2-1 TRBV7-2 - CASLAGGGNEQFF TGTGCCAGTCTAGCGGGAGGAGGGAATGAGCAGTTCTTC
TRBD2 TRBJ2-7 TRBV11-3 - CASSATSGGRYEQYF TGTGCCAGCAGCGCAACTAGCGGGGGGAGGTACGAGCAGTACTTC
TRBD1 TRBJ2-7 TRBV18 - CASSPNHGTGNEQYF TGTGCCAGCTCACCAAACCACGGGACAGGGAACGAGCAGTACTTC
- TRBJ2-7 TRBV5-6 - CASSLVTLTYEQYF TGTGCCAGCAGCTTAGTGACGCTAACCTACGAGCAGTACTTC
- TRBJ1-5 TRBV18 - CASSPGGSNQPQHF TGTGCCAGCTCCCCCGGGGGAAGCAATCAGCCCCAGCATTTT
TRBD1 TRBJ1-1 TRBV18 - CASSPRQGGNTEAFF TGTGCCAGCTCACCCCGACAGGGGGGGAACACTGAAGCTTTCTTT